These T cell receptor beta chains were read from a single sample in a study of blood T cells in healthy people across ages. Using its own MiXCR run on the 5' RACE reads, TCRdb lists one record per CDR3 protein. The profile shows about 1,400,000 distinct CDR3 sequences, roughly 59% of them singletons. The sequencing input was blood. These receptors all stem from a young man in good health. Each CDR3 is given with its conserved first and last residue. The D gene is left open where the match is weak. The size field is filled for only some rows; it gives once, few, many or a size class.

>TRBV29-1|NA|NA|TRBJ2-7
CSVEDAAGSPYEQYF
TGCAGCGTTGAAGATGCGGCAGGGTCCCCCTACGAGCAGTACTTC
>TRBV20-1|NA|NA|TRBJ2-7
CSAQHDSYEQYF
TGCAGTGCTCAACACGACTCCTACGAGCAGTACTTC
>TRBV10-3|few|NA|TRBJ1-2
CAPRQGYTF
TGTGCCCCCAGACAGGGCTACACCTTC
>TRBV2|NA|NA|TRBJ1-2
CASSRDLYTF
TGTGCCAGCAGTCGGGACCTTTACACCTTC
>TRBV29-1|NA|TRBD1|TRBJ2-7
CSVVGRGLSEQYF
TGCAGCGTTGTCGGCAGGGGGCTTAGCGAGCAGTACTTC
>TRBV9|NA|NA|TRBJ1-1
CASSVRQDAEAFF
TGTGCCAGCAGCGTTAGACAGGACGCTGAAGCTTTCTTT
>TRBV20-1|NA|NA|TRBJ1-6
CSATPGRWGGSPLHF
TGCAGTGCGACTCCGGGACGGTGGGGAGGTTCACCCCTCCACTTT
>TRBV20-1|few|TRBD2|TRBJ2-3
CSANLLTSGLTDTQYF
TGCAGTGCTAACCTCCTTACTAGCGGCCTCACAGATACGCAGTATTTT
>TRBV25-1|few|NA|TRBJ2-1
CASSGRVVQFF
TGTGCCAGCAGTGGGAGAGTTGTGCAGTTCTTC
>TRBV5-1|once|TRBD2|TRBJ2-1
CASSLRLAGAPYNEQFF
TGCGCCAGCAGCCTACGTCTAGCGGGGGCACCTTACAATGAGCAGTTCTTC
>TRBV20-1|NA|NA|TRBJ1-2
CSARDGENYGYTF
TGCAGTGCTAGAGACGGGGAGAACTATGGCTACACCTTC
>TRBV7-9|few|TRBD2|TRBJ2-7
CASSLPTSGSHEQYF
TGTGCCAGCAGCTTACCGACTAGCGGGAGTCACGAGCAGTACTTC
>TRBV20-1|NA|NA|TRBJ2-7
CSASSGHYEQYF
TGCAGTGCTAGTAGCGGACACTACGAGCAGTACTTC
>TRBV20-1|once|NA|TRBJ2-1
CSARPDSSHNEQFF
TGCAGTGCTAGGCCGGACAGCTCCCACAATGAGCAGTTCTTC
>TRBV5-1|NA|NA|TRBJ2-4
CASSPEGVVKNIQYF
TGCGCCAGCAGCCCGGAAGGAGTAGTCAAAAACATTCAGTACTTC
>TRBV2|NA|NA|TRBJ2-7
CASSEGSGRLFDEQYF
TGTGCCAGCAGTGAGGGCTCGGGACGTCTATTCGACGAGCAGTACTTC
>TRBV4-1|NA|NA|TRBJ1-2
CASSQVSGTGYTF
TGCGCCAGTAGCCAAGTGTCCGGGACGGGCTACACCTTC
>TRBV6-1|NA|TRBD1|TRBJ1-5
CASNLDRQGQPQHF
TGTGCCAGCAACCTGGACAGGCAGGGCCAGCCCCAGCATTTT
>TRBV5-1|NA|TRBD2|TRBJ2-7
CASSPGTTLSEQYF
TGCGCCAGCAGCCCCGGGACTACCCTATCCGAGCAGTACTTC